Listed below are T cell receptor beta chains from one sample, sequenced in a study of T cell responses to AZD1222 COVID-19 vaccine. TCRdb's copy holds only in-frame clones and misses some; the assay was immunoSEQ multiplex PCR. The table includes 25,000 to 35,000 clones, just over 90% detected once. Material: peripheral blood, obtained on day 0 of AZD1222 vaccination. The origin of the receptors is an adult in good health. Each CDR3 is given with its conserved first and last residue. The D gene is left open where the match is weak. Clone sizes are given selectively: once, few, many, or a class where the clone is expanded.

length	J	V	D	size	DNA	CDR3
13	TRBJ1-2	TRBV25-1	.	.	TGTGCCAGCAGTGAAAGCGGGTTAGATGGCTACACCTTC	CASSESGLDGYTF
15	TRBJ1-2	TRBV15	TRBD1	.	TGTGCCACCAGCAGAGTTCGACAGGGGAGCTATGGCTACACCTTC	CATSRVRQGSYGYTF
17	TRBJ2-7	TRBV3-1/TRBV3-2	.	few	TGTCCCAGCAGCCAACACGAAAGCGGCAGGGGAGGCTACGAGCAGTACTTC	CPSSQHESGRGGYEQYF
14	TRBJ1-2	TRBV6-2/TRBV6-3	.	.	TGTGCCAGCAGTTACTCAGGAAGGACTGATGGCTACACCTTC	CASSYSGRTDGYTF
11	TRBJ2-2	TRBV6-5	.	.	TGTGCCAGCATTTCCTCCGGGGAGCTGTTTTTT	CASISSGELFF
14	TRBJ1-2	TRBV6-1	TRBD1	.	TGTGCCAGCAGCCGCGACAGGGAGACCTATGGCTACACCTTC	CASSRDRETYGYTF
15	TRBJ1-5	TRBV27	.	.	TGTGCCAGCAGAGATGCCCCGGGTAGCAATCAGCCCCAGCATTTT	CASRDAPGSNQPQHF
13	TRBJ1-1	TRBV19	.	.	TGTGCCAGTAGTAGTAAGGGTAACACTGAAGCTTTCTTT	CASSSKGNTEAFF
11	TRBJ1-1	TRBV30	.	.	TGTGCCTGGATGGGCCCGACTGAAGCTTTCTTT	CAWMGPTEAFF
15	TRBJ2-1	TRBV11-3	TRBD2	.	TGTGCCAGCAGCTTAGACAGGACTAGCGGGGGAGAGCAGTTCTTC	CASSLDRTSGGEQFF
15	TRBJ2-3	TRBV10-3	.	.	TGTGCCATCAGTGAGGACAGGCGGGGGACAGATACGCAGTATTTT	CAISEDRRGTDTQYF
15	TRBJ2-1	TRBV7-6	.	.	TGTGCCAGCAGGGAAACAGGGAGCTCCTACAATGAGCAGTTCTTC	CASRETGSSYNEQFF
15	TRBJ2-1	TRBV7-2	TRBD1	.	TGTGCCAGCAGCTTATGGCAGGGGGCGCGTAATGAGCAGTTCTTC	CASSLWQGARNEQFF
15	TRBJ2-3	TRBV5-1	.	.	TGCGCCAGCAGCTTGCAGGGGCTTGATGCAGATACGCAGTATTTT	CASSLQGLDADTQYF
13	TRBJ1-6	TRBV12-3/TRBV12-4	TRBD1	.	TGTGCCAGCAGCCCAGACAGGGGGACACCCCTCCACTTT	CASSPDRGTPLHF
12	TRBJ2-1	TRBV7-2	TRBD2	.	TGTGCCAGCAGCCTAGCGGGGGTAGGGCAGTTCTTC	CASSLAGVGQFF
17	TRBJ2-3	TRBV11-2	.	once	TGTGCCAGCAGCTTGGCCCCAAGGGGGGCCCGCACAGATACGCAGTATTTT	CASSLAPRGARTDTQYF
17	TRBJ2-5	TRBV7-2	TRBD2	once	TGTGCCAGCAGCTTAGATCCCAGCGGGGGGGCACATGAGACCCAGTACTTC	CASSLDPSGGAHETQYF